This T cell receptor beta chain is from a study of cytomegalovirus exposure and HLA in healthy donors. Notes on this clone: The antigen is not known.

The study ran its PCR with 60 Vbeta and 13 Jbeta primers. Using immunoSEQ multiplex PCR, the repertoire was profiled, and TCRdb retains in-frame clones only, with some absent. The data hold some 65,000 clones, with 70% to 80% observed a single time. Study conclusions and caveats: Available immune exposure information covered CMV serostatus only. There were 150 to 200 TCR beta chains listed as cytomegalovirus-associated.

Germline V gene data show CDR1 as MRHNA and CDR2 as SNTAGT. The CDR3 extends over 14 amino acids. V gave up 4 bases and J gave up 4 bases, with 10 bases separating them. The chain links TRBV6-4 to TRBJ2-2; D perhaps matches TRBD2 (5 bases). Sequences were obtained from PBMCs. The clonotype originates from a girl aged 5 to 17 in good health and CMV-seropositive. The CDR3 loop is CASSGEGGTGELFF. CDR3 nucleotide sequence: TGTGCCAGCAGTGGAGAGGGCGGCACCGGGGAGCTGTTTTTT.